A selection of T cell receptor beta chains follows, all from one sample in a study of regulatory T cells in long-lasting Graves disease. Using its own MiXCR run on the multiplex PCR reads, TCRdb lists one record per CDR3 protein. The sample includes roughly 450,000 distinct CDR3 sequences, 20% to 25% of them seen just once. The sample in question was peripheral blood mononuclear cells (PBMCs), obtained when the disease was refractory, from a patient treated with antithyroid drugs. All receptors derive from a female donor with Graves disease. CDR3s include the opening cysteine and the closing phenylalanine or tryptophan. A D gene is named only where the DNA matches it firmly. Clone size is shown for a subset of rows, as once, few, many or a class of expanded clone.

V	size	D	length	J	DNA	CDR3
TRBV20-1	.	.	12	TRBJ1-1	TGCAGGGGAGGTCCCATGAACACTGAAGCTTTCTTT	CRGGPMNTEAFF
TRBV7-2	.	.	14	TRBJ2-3	TGTGCCAGCAGCTGGGCGCAGGGTCGAGATACGCAGTATTTT	CASSWAQGRDTQYF
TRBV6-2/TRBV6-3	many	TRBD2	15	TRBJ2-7	TGTGCCAGCAGTTACCCCGGACTAGCGGCTTACGAGCAGTACTTC	CASSYPGLAAYEQYF
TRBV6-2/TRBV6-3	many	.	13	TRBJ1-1	TGTGCCAGCAGGGCACAGGGGAACACTGAAGCTTTCTTT	CASRAQGNTEAFF
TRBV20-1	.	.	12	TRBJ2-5	TGCAGTGCTAAGGCTAGCGAAGAGACCCAGTACTTC	CSAKASEETQYF
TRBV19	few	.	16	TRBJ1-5	TGTGCCAGTAGTTCACGTTCAGGGTCCTTAAATCAGCCCCAGCATTTT	CASSSRSGSLNQPQHF
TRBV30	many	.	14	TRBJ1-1	TGTGCCTGGAGACCTCCAACAGGTGTGGCTGAAGCTTTCTTT	CAWRPPTGVAEAFF
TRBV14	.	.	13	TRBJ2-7	TGTGCCAGCAGCCGCCCGGGAGACCACGAGCAGTACTTC	CASSRPGDHEQYF
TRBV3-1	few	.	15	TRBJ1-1	TGTGCCAGCAGCCCTCCAAAGACGAGAAACACTGAAGCTTTCTTT	CASSPPKTRNTEAFF
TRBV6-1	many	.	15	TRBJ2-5	TGTGCCAGCAGTGCACAGGATGGGATGTGGGAGACCCAGTACTTC	CASSAQDGMWETQYF
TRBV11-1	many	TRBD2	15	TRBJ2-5	TGTGCCAGCAGCGTCGGGCTAGCGGGAGAAGAGGCCCAGTACTTC	CASSVGLAGEEAQYF
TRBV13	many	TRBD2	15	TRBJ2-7	TGTGCCAGCAGCTCTCCTAGCGGGAGGGTGTACGAGCAGTACTTC	CASSSPSGRVYEQYF
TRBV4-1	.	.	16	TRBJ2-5	TGCGCCAGCAGCCAAGATCAGGGTTGGATGATCAAGACCCAGTACTTC	CASSQDQGWMIKTQYF
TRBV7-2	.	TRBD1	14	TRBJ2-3	TGTGCCAGCAGCTCGGGACAGAACACAGATACGCAGTATTTT	CASSSGQNTDTQYF
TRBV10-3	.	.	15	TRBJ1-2	TGTGCCATCAGTGAGGTCGGCCGGACTAACTATGGCTACACCTTC	CAISEVGRTNYGYTF
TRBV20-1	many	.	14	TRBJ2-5	TGCAGTGCTAGAGATCCGCGCCCTTGGGAGACCCAGTACTTC	CSARDPRPWETQYF
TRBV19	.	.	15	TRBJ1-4	TGTGCCAGTAGTATTTGGGGAGCAACTAATGAAAAACTGTTTTTT	CASSIWGATNEKLFF
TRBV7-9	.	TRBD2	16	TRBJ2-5	TGTGCCAGCAGCGCACCGGGACTAGCGGTATTAGAGACCCAGTACTTC	CASSAPGLAVLETQYF
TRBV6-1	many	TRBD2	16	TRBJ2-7	TGTGCCACCACGGCGACTAGCGGGGGACCTTCCTACGAGCAGTACTTC	CATTATSGGPSYEQYF
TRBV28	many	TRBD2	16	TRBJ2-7	TGTGCCAGCAGTTCCTGGACTAGCGGGAGTTCCTACGAGCAGTACTTC	CASSSWTSGSSYEQYF
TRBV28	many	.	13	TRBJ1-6	TGTGCCAGCCTCGGGACAATGAGTTCACCCCTCCACTTT	CASLGTMSSPLHF
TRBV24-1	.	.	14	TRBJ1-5	TGTGCCACCAGTGACCCCTTTAGCAATCAGCCCCAGCATTTT	CATSDPFSNQPQHF
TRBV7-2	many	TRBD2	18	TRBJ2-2	TGTGCCAGCAGCTTACAAACTTTAGCGGGAAGGGCGACCGGGGAGCTGTTTTTT	CASSLQTLAGRATGELFF
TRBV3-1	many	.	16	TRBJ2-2	TGTGCCAGCAGCCAGGGCAGGGTTCCGAACACCGGGGAGCTGTTTTTT	CASSQGRVPNTGELFF
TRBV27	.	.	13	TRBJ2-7	TGTGCCAGCAGACAGGGAGAAGTCTACGAGCAGTACTTC	CASRQGEVYEQYF
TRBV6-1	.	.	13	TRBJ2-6	TGTGCCACACGACCCTCTGGGGCCAACGTCCTGACTTTC	CATRPSGANVLTF
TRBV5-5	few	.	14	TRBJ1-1	TGTGCCAGCCTAGGGGGACCATCGAACACTGAAGCTTTCTTT	CASLGGPSNTEAFF
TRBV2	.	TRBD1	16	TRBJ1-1	TGTGCCAGCAGTCTTTCAGGACAGGGGTTAAACACTGAAGCTTTCTTT	CASSLSGQGLNTEAFF
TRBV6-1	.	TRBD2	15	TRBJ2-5	TGTGCCAGCAGAAGAGGACTAGCGGGTGGAGAGACCCAGTACTTC	CASRRGLAGGETQYF
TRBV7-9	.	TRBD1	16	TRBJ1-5	TGTGCCAGCAGCTTAGGTACAGGGGGAGCCCATCAGCCCCAGCATTTT	CASSLGTGGAHQPQHF
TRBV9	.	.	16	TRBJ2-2	TGTGCCAGCAGCGCCCGGACTTTACCGAACACCGGGGAGCTGTTTTTT	CASSARTLPNTGELFF
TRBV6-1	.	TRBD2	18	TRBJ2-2	TGTGCCAGCAGCCTAACCCCCGGGGCTAGCGGGAGGACCGGGGAGCTGTTTTTT	CASSLTPGASGRTGELFF
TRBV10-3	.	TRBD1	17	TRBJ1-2	TGTGCCATCAGTGTTTATGTGAGGCAGGGGGCTTTCTATGGCTACACCTTC	CAISVYVRQGAFYGYTF
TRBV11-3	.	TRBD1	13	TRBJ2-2	TGTGCGACCGGGACAGGGGGCACCGGGGAGCTGTTTTTT	CATGTGGTGELFF
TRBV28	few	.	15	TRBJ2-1	TGTGCCAACAGTCCCAGGGAAAGCTCCTACAATGAGCAGTTCTTC	CANSPRESSYNEQFF
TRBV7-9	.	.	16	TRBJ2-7	TGTGCCAGCAGCTTTCCTCTTACAGGCACGCAGGACGAGCAGTACTTC	CASSFPLTGTQDEQYF
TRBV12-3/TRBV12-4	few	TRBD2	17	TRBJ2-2	TGTGCCAGCAGCACTGAATTACTAGCGGGAGATCCCGGGGAGCTGTTTTTT	CASSTELLAGDPGELFF
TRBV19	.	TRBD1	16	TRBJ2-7	TGTGCCAGTAGTATGTTGACAGGGGCCCGCTCCTACGAGCAGTACTTC	CASSMLTGARSYEQYF
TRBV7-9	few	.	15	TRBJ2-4	TGTGCCAGCAGCTCCGCCCAACTACCTAAAAACATTCAGTACTTC	CASSSAQLPKNIQYF
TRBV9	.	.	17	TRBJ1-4	TGTGCCAGCAGCCCATTAGGACTGGGGGGTTCTAATGAAAAACTGTTTTTT	CASSPLGLGGSNEKLFF
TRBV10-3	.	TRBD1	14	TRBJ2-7	TGTGCCATCAGTGCTGGGACAGGGGCCTACGAGCAGTACTTC	CAISAGTGAYEQYF